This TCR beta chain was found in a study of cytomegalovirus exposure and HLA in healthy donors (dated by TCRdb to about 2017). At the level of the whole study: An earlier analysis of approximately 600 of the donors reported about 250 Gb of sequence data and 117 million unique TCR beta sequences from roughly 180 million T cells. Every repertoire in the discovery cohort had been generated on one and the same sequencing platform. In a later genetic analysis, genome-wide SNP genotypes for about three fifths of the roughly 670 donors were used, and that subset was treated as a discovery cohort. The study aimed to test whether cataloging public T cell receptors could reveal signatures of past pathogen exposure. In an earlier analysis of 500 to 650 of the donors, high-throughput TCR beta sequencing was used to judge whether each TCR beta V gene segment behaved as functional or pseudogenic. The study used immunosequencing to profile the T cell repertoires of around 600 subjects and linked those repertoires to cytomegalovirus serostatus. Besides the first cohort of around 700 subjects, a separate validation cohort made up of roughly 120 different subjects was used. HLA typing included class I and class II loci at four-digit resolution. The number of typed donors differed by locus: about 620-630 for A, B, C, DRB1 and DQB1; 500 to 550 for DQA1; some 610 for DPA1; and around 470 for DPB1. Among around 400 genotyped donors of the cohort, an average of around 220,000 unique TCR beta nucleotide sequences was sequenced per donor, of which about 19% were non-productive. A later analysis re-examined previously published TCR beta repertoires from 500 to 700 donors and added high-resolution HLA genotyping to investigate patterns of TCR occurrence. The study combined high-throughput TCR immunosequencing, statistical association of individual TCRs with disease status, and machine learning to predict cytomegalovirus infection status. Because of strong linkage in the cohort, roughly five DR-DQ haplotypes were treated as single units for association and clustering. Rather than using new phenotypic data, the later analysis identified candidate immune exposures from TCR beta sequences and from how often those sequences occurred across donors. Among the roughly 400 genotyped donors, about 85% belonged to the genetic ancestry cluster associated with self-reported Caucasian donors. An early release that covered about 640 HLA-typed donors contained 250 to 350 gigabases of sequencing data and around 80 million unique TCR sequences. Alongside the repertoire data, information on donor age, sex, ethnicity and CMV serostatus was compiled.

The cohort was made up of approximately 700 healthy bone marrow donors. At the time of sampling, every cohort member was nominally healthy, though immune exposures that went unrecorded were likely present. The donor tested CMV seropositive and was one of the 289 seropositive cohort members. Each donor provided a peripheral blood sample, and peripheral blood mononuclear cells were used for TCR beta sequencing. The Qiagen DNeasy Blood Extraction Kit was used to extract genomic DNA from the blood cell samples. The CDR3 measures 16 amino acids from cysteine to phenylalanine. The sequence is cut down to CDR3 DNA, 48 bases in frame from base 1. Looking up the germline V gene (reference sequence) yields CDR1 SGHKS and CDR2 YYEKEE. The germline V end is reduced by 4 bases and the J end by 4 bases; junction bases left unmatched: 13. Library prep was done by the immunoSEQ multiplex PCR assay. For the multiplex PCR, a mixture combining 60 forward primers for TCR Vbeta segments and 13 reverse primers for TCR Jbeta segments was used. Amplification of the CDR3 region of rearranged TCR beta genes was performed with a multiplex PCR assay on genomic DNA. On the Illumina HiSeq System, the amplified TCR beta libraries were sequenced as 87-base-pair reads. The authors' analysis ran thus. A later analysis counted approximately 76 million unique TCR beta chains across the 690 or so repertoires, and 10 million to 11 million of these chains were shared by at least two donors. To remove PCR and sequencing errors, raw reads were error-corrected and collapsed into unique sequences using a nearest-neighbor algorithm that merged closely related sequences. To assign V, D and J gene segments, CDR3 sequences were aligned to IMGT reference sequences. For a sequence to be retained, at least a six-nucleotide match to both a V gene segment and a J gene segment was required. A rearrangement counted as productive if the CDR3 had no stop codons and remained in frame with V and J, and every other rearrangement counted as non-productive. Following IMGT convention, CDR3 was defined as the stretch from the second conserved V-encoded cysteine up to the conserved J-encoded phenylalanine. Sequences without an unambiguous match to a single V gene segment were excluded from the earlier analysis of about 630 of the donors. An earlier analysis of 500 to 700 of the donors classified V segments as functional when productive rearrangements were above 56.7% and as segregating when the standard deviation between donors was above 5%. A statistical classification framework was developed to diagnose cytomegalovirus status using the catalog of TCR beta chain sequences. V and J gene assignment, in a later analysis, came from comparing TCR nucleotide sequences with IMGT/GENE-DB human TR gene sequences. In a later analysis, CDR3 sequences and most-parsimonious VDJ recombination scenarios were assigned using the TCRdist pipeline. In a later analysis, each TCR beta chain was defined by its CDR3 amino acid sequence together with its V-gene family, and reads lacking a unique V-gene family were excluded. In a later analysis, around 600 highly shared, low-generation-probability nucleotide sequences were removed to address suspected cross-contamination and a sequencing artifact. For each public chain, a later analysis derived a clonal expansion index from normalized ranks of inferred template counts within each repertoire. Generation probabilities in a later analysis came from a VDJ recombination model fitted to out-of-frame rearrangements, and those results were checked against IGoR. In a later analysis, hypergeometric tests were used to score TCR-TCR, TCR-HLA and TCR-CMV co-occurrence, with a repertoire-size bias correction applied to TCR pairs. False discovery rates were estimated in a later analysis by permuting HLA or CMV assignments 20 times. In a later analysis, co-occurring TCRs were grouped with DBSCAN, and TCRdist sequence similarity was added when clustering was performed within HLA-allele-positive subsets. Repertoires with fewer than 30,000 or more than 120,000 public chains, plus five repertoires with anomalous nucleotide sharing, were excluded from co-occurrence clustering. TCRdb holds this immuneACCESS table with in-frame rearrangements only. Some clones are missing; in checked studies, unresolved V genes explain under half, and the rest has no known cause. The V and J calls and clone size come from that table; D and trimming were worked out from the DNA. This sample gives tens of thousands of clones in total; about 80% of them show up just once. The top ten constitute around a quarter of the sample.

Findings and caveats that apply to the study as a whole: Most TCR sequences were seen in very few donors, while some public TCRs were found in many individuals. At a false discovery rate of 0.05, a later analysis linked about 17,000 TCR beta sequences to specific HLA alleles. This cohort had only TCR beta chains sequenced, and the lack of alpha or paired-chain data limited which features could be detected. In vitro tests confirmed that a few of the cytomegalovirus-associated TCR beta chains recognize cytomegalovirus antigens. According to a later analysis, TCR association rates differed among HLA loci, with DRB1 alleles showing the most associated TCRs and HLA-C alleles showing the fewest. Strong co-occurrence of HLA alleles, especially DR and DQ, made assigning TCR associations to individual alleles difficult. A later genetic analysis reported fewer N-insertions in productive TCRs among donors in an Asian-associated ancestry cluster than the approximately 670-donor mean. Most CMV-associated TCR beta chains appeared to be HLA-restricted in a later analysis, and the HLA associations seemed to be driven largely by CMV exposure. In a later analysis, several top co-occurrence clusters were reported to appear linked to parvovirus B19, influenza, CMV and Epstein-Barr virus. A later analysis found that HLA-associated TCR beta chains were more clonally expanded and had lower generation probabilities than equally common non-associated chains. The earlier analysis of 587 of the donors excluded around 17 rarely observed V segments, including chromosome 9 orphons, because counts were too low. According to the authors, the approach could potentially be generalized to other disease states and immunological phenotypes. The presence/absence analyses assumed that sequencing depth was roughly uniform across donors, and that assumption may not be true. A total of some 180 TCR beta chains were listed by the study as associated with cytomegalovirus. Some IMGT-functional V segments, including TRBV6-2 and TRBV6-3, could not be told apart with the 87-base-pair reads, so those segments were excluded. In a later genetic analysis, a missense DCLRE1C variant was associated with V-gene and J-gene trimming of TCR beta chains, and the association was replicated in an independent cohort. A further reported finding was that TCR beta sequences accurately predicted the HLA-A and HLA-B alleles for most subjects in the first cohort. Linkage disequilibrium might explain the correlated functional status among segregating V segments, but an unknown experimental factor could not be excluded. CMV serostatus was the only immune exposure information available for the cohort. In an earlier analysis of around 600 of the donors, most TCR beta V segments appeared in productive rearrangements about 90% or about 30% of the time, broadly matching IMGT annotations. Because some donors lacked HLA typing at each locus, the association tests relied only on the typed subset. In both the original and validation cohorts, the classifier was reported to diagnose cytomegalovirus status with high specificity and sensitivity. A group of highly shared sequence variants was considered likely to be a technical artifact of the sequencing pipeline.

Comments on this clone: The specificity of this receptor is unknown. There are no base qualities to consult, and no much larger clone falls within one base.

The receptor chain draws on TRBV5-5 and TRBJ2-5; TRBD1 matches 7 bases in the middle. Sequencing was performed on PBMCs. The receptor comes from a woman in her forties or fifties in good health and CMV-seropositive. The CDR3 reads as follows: CASSDVKRTGVETQYF. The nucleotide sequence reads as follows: TGTGCCAGCAGCGACGTAAAAAGGACAGGTGTAGAGACCCAGTACTTC.